This TCR beta chain was found in a study of vaccination effects on CD4 cells after COVID-19. The repertoire was sequenced with immunoSEQ multiplex PCR; TCRdb's copy has only in-frame clones and lacks some. The sample holds roughly 67,000 clones, 78% seen once. Using viral peptide pools, the ViraFEST assay grew out antigen-specific CD4+ T cells prior to sequencing. Having been cultured for roughly 10 days, the cells underwent CD4+ T cell isolation. None of these healthy vaccinees had been infected with SARS-CoV-2 before vaccination. The researchers cultured 1.5 million to 2.5 million PBMC per well with approximately 10 IU/ml IL-2 and approximately 10 ug/ml peptides. The CDR3 extends over 14 amino acids. V dropped 5 bases and J dropped 1; count of bases not matched to a gene: 1. The germline gives CDR1 MNHNY, CDR2 SVGAGI (reference sequence). This clone was observed a single time. Its matching antigen is unknown.

The sequence was collected from a human donor who received a COVID-19 vaccine. The sample was CD4+ T cells from PBMCs cultured with SARS-CoV-2 spike peptides, taken before COVID-19 vaccination. This chain uses TRBV6-6 with TRBJ2-7; TRBD1 matches 11 bases. The CDR3 region is CASSRDRGSYEQYV. CDR3 nucleotide sequence: TGTGCCAGCAGTCGGGACAGGGGGTCCTACGAGCAGTACGTC.